This is a list of T cell receptor beta chains from one sample in a study of blood T cells in healthy people across ages. In TCRdb, the 5' RACE reads were re-called with MiXCR into one record per CDR3 protein. The data hold around 2 million distinct CDR3 sequences, with 30% to 40% observed a single time. The specimen sequenced was blood. The receptors here all came from a human donor in good health. Each CDR3 is given with its conserved first and last residue. The order of the fields is V gene, clone size, D gene, J gene, CDR3 protein, CDR3 DNA. A D gene is named only where the DNA matches it firmly. Size is stated for part of the rows, as once, few or many counts, or as a class when the clone is expanded.

>TRBV3-1|.|.|TRBJ2-1
CASRLNPGRRVQFF
TGTGCCAGCAGACTAAACCCGGGACGTCGGGTGCAGTTCTTC
>TRBV5-1|.|.|TRBJ2-2
CASSLLGRAGERFF
TGCGCCAGCAGCTTGTTGGGCAGAGCCGGGGAGCGGTTTTTT
>TRBV29-1|many|TRBD1|TRBJ2-7
CSVKTGGDAYEQYF
TGCAGCGTTAAGACAGGGGGCGACGCCTACGAGCAGTACTTC
>TRBV15|.|.|TRBJ2-1
CATSRAGYSYNEQFF
TGTGCCACCAGCAGAGCGGGTTACTCCTACAATGAGCAGTTCTTC
>TRBV28|.|.|TRBJ2-3
CASSSPGAGTTDTQYF
TGTGCCAGCAGTTCCCCCGGCGCAGGAACCACAGATACGCAGTATTTT
>TRBV3-1|.|TRBD2|TRBJ2-7
CASSLRGGFDEQYF
TGTGCCAGCAGCCTGCGGGGGGGCTTCGACGAGCAGTACTTC
>TRBV5-6|.|.|TRBJ2-1
CASSLIGALGQSYNEQFF
TGTGCCAGCAGCTTGATTGGTGCTCTCGGACAGAGTTACAATGAGCAGTTCTTC
>TRBV28|few|TRBD2|TRBJ2-3
CASSPGLAALSSTDTQYF
TGTGCCAGCAGTCCAGGACTAGCGGCACTTTCTAGCACAGATACGCAGTATTTT
>TRBV6-5|.|.|TRBJ2-1
CASTATSGPKDNEQFF
TGTGCCAGCACCGCGACGTCGGGACCCAAAGACAATGAGCAGTTCTTC
>TRBV11-3|few|TRBD2|TRBJ2-3
CASSSWTSGRTDTQYF
TGTGCCAGCAGCTCCTGGACTAGCGGTCGCACAGATACGCAGTATTTT
>TRBV15|.|.|TRBJ1-2
CATSTDSGGYTF
TGTGCCACCAGCACAGACAGTGGCGGCTACACCTTC
>TRBV7-2|.|.|TRBJ2-7
CASSLGYGGQRTYEQYF
TGTGCCAGCAGCTTAGGGTACGGGGGGCAGCGAACCTACGAGCAGTACTTC
>TRBV20-1|few|.|TRBJ2-6
CSASGQTGLGPTPGVSNVLTF
TGCAGTGCTAGTGGCCAGACAGGACTGGGGCCAACGCCGGGGGTATCCAACGTCCTGACTTTC
>TRBV29-1|.|TRBD2|TRBJ2-3
CSVRGASGGPDTQYF
TGCAGCGTCCGGGGGGCTAGCGGGGGGCCAGATACGCAGTATTTT
>TRBV29-1|few|.|TRBJ2-3
CSVEGGRTDTDTQYF
TGCAGCGTTGAAGGGGGCAGGACCGACACAGATACGCAGTATTTT
>TRBV20-1|few|.|TRBJ2-5
CSGGPSETQYF
TGCAGCGGGGGGCCGTCAGAGACCCAGTACTTC
>TRBV7-8|.|TRBD1|TRBJ2-5
CASSVTGTGAPGTQYF
TGTGCCAGCAGCGTAACCGGGACAGGGGCCCCGGGGACCCAGTACTTC
>TRBV27|.|.|TRBJ2-5
CASTKSRGETQYF
TGTGCCAGCACCAAGAGTCGGGGAGAGACCCAGTACTTC
>TRBV7-6|.|.|TRBJ2-5
CASSLAGEGWHQETQYF
TGTGCCAGCAGCTTAGCGGGTGAAGGGTGGCACCAAGAGACCCAGTACTTC
>TRBV4-1|.|.|TRBJ2-3
CASSQSNGLGYTDTQYF
TGCGCCAGCAGCCAATCCAATGGACTGGGCTACACAGATACGCAGTATTTT
>TRBV20-1|.|TRBD2|TRBJ2-3
CSAWPQGLAGGADTQYF
TGCAGTGCTTGGCCCCAAGGACTAGCGGGGGGAGCAGATACGCAGTATTTT
>TRBV6-1|.|TRBD1|TRBJ1-1
CASRGQLGTEAFF
TGTGCCAGCAGGGGACAGCTGGGAACTGAAGCTTTCTTT
>TRBV20-1|.|TRBD2|TRBJ2-5
CSARGVAGVPGETQYF
TGCAGTGCAAGGGGGGTAGCGGGGGTACCAGGAGAGACCCAGTACTTC
>TRBV5-1|once|.|TRBJ2-3
CASSLAGKEGTQYF
TGCGCCAGCAGCTTGGCGGGGAAGGAAGGTACGCAGTATTTT
>TRBV15|many|TRBD1|TRBJ2-3
CATSRDRLGTGGTDTQYF
TGTGCCACCAGCAGAGATAGGCTCGGGACAGGCGGCACAGATACGCAGTATTTT
>TRBV15|many|.|TRBJ2-7
CATSRDNSPTQYF
TGTGCCACCAGCAGAGATAACAGCCCCACCCAGTACTTC
>TRBV12-3/TRBV12-4|.|TRBD2|TRBJ2-3
CASSLPYAGDPTDTQYF
TGTGCCAGCAGTTTACCCTACGCGGGGGATCCCACAGATACGCAGTATTTT
>TRBV7-2|.|.|TRBJ1-5
CASSLGAGSGNQPQHF
TGTGCCAGCAGCTTAGGGGCAGGGAGTGGGAATCAGCCCCAGCATTTT
>TRBV3-1|once|.|TRBJ2-5
CANRKQETQYF
TGTGCCAACCGGAAACAAGAGACCCAGTACTTC
>TRBV6-6|few|TRBD1|TRBJ2-5
CASSQPLTGGRETQYF
TGTGCCAGCAGCCAACCACTAACAGGGGGCCGGGAGACCCAGTACTTC
>TRBV12-3/TRBV12-4|few|TRBD2|TRBJ2-3
CASTLGGDTQYF
TGTGCCAGCACCTTGGGGGGGGATACGCAGTATTTT
>TRBV20-1|.|.|TRBJ2-7
CSARAPRQARNNYEQYF
TGCAGTGCTAGAGCCCCCAGGCAAGCGAGGAACAACTACGAGCAGTACTTC
>TRBV12-3/TRBV12-4|many|TRBD2|TRBJ2-1
CASRLAGGPNEQFF
TGTGCCAGCAGACTAGCGGGGGGGCCTAATGAGCAGTTCTTC
>TRBV7-6|many|.|TRBJ2-2
CASSLAELRNTGELFF
TGTGCCAGCAGCTTAGCGGAACTCCGGAACACCGGGGAGCTGTTTTTT
>TRBV20-1|.|.|TRBJ2-5
CSARELGHLQETQYF
TGCAGTGCTAGAGAATTAGGACATCTCCAAGAGACCCAGTACTTC
>TRBV29-1|.|.|TRBJ1-6
CSVGPDKASPLHF
TGCAGCGTCGGACCGGACAAGGCTTCACCCCTCCACTTT
>TRBV5-1|.|.|TRBJ1-1
CASSLAGYMNIEAFF
TGCGCCAGCAGCTTGGCAGGGTACATGAACATTGAAGCTTTCTTT
>TRBV28|.|TRBD1|TRBJ1-2
CASSPPGQTLSYYGYTF
TGTGCCAGCAGTCCCCCGGGACAGACCTTATCTTACTATGGCTACACCTTC
>TRBV5-1|few|.|TRBJ2-1
CASSLVRGAPSGEQFF
TGCGCCAGCAGCTTGGTTAGGGGGGCACCCTCGGGTGAGCAGTTCTTC
>TRBV13|.|.|TRBJ2-5
CASSTGQQETPYF
TGTGCCAGCAGCACGGGCCAACAAGAGACCCCGTACTTC
>TRBV5-1|.|TRBD1|TRBJ2-1
CANSRNPGTENEQFF
TGCGCCAACAGCCGCAACCCCGGGACAGAAAATGAGCAGTTCTTC